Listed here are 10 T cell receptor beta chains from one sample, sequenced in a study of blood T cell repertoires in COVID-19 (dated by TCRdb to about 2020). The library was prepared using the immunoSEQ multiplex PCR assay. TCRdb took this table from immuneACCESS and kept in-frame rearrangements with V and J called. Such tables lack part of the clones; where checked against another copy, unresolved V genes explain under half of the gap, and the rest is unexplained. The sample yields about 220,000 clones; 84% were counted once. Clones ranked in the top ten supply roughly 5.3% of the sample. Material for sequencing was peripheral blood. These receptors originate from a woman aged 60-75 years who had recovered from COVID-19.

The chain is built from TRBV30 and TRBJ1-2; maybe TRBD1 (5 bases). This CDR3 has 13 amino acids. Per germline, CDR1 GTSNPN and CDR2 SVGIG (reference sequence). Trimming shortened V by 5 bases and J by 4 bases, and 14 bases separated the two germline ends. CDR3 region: CAWGRGSFYGYTF. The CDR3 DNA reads TGTGCCTGGGGGCGGGGGAGTTTCTATGGCTACACCTTC.

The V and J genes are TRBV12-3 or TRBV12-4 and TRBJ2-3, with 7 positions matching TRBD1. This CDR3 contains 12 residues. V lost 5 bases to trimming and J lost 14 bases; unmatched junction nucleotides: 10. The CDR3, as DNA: TGTGCCAGCAGTGCCGAACCGGGACAGAGGTATTTT. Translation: CASSAEPGQRYF.

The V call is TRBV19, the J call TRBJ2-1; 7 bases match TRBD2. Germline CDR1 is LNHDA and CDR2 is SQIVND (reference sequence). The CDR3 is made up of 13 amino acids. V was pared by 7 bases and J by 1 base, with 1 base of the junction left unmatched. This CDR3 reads CASTGGSYNEQFF. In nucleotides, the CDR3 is TGTGCCAGTACCGGGGGGTCCTACAATGAGCAGTTCTTC.

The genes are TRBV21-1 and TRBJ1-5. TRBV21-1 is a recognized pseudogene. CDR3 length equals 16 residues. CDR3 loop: CASSKRQAEGNQPQHF. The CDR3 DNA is TGTGCCAGCAGCAAAAGGCAGGCGGAGGGCAATCAGCCCCAGCATTTT.

In DNA, the CDR3 is TGTGCCAGCAGTTTGGGCACGCACTATGGCTACACCTTC. Protein sequence: CASSLGTHYGYTF. The chain joins TRBV12-3 or TRBV12-4 to TRBJ1-2; no clear D. The CDR3 totals 13 residues. Trimming stripped 3 bases from V and 3 bases from J, with 8 bases between.

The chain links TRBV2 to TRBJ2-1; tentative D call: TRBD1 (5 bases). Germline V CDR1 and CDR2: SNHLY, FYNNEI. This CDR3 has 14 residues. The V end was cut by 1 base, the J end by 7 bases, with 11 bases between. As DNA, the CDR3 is TGTGCCAGCAGTGAAGTGGGGCTGGGGAATGAGCAGTTCTTC. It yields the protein CASSEVGLGNEQFF.

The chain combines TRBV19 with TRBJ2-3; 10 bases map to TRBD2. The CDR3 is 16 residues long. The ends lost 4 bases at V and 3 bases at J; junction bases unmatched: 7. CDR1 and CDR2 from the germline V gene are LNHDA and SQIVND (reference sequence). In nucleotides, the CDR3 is TGTGCCAGTAGTAGAATAGGTAGCGGGGGGACAGATACGCAGTATTTT. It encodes CASSRIGSGGTDTQYF.

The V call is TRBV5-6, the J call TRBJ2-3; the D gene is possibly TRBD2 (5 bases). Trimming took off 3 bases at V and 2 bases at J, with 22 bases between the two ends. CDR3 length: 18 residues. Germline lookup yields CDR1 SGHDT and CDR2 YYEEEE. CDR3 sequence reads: CASSSTAGPAFFTDTQYF. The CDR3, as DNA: TGTGCCAGCAGCTCAACGGCGGGTCCGGCTTTTTTCACAGATACGCAGTATTTT.

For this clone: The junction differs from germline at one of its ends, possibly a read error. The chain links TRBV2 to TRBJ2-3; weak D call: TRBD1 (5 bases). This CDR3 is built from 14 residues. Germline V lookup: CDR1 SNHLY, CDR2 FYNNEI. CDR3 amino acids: CASSRGGGTDTQYF. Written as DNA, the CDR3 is TGTGCCAGCTCTAGGGGCGGTGGCACGGATACGCAGTATTTT. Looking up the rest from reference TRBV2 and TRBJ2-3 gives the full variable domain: EPEVTQTPSHQVTQMGQEVILRCVPISNHLYFYWYRQILGQKVEFLVSFYNNEISEKSEIFDDQFSVERPDGSNFTLKIRSTKLEDSAMYFCASSRGGGTDTQYFGPGTRLTVL.

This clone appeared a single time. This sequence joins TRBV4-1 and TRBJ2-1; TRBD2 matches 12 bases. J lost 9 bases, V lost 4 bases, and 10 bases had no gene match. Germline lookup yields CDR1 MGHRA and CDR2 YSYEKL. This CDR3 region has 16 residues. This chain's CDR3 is CASSPGLAGLRGEQFF. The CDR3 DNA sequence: TGCGCCAGCAGCCCCGGACTAGCGGGGCTTCGAGGTGAGCAGTTCTTC.